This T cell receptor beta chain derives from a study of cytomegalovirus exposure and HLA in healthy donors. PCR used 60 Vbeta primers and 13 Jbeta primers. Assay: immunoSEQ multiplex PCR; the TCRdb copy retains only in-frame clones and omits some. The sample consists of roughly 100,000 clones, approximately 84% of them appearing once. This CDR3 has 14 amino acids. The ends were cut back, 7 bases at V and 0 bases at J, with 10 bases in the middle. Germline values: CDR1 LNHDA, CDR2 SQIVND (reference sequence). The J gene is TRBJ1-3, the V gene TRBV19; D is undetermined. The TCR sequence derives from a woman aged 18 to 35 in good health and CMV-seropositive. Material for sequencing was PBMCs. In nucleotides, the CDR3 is TGTGCCAGTACCACGTCTAGCTCTGGAAACACCATATATTTT. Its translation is CASTTSSSGNTIYF.